This TCR beta chain was retrieved from a study of cytomegalovirus exposure and HLA in healthy donors. The PCR had 60 Vbeta and 13 Jbeta primers. The data were produced by immunoSEQ multiplex PCR, yet TCRdb's version contains in-frame clones alone and is incomplete. Among about 200,000 clones listed, 75% to 80% were seen once. The sequencing sample was made of PBMCs. The sequence came from a woman in her 30s in good health and CMV-seropositive.

CDR3 sequence: CASSLGGTSGTRAQYF. Written as DNA, the CDR3 is TGTGCCAGCAGCTTAGGTGGGACTAGCGGCACAAGGGCCCAGTACTTC. This rearrangement joins TRBV7-2 to TRBJ2-5; 11 bases line up with TRBD2. CDR3 length: 16 amino acids. V lost 1 base, J lost 9 bases, and 10 bases stayed unmatched. Germline loops: CDR1 SGHTA, CDR2 FQGNSA.